This T cell receptor (beta chain) was captured in a study of Ad26.COV2.S vaccination and SARS-CoV-2 variants. Data came from immunoSEQ multiplex PCR; TCRdb stores just in-frame clones and leaves some out. The repertoire holds more than 300,000 clones, with less than 90% as singletons. Treatment reported: roughly 19 received Ad26.COV2.S at low or high dose, single or two shots; about 5 received placebo; per-sample allocation not given. The investigators took samples on day 63 after the first vaccine or placebo injection. Per germline, CDR1 MDHEN and CDR2 SYDVKM. Trimming cost V 5 bases and J 0 bases, with 14 bases left between them. CDR3 length: 16 amino acids.

V usage is TRBV28 and J usage is TRBJ1-5; D is undetermined. The sequences come from peripheral blood, collected in a trial of Ad26.COV2.S vaccine versus placebo. The origin of this receptor is a person aged 18-65 years who received the Ad26.COV2.S COVID-19 vaccine or a placebo. Here the CDR3 reads CASSPRGGSSNQPQHF. As DNA, the CDR3 is TGTGCCAGCAGTCCCCGCGGCGGGAGTAGCAATCAGCCCCAGCATTTT.